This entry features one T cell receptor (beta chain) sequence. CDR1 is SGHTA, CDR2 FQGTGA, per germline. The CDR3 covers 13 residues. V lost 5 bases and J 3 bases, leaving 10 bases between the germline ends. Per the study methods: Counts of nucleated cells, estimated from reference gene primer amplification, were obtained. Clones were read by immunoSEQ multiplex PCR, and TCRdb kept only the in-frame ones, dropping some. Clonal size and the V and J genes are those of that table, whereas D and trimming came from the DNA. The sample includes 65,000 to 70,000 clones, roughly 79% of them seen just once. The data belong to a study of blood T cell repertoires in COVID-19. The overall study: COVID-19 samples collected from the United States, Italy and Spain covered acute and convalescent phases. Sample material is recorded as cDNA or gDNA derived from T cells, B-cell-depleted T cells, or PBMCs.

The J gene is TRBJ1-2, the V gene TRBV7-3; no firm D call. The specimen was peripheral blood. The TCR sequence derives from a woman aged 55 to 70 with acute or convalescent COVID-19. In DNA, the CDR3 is TGTGCCAGCAGCCCCCCTTCCGACTATGGCTACACCTTC. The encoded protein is CASSPPSDYGYTF.